Following are 2 T cell receptor beta chains from one sample sequenced in a study of CD8+CD57+ T cells in acquired aplastic anemia. Both TCR beta VDJ combination and CDR3 sequence profiling were carried out. Genomic DNA was the template for this profiling. TCRdb re-called the reads through MiXCR, storing one row per CDR3 protein. This table holds about 210,000 distinct CDR3 sequences, around 60% found once. Sequencing used sorted CD4+, CD8+, or CD8+CD57+ T cells (not recorded which) from PBMCs. The receptors originated from a human donor in good health.

This clonotype has a handful of counts. A much larger clone lies one base from this, so it may be a read error. Given the absence of the conserved phenylalanine or tryptophan at the CDR3 end, a read error is likely. The chain has TRBV6-1 and TRBJ1-1; D gene ambiguous. The CDR3 consists of 12 residues. Per the germline V gene, CDR1 is MNHNS and CDR2 is SASEGT. Trimming stripped 6 bases from V and 2 bases from J, with 7 bases between. In DNA, the CDR3 is TGTGCCAGCAGACTCAGTAACACTGAAGCTTTCCTT. Translating it yields CASRLSNTEAFL.

About this clonotype: A much larger clone lies one base from this, so it may be a read error. The rearrangement joins TRBV5-1 to TRBJ2-1, with 8 bases that match TRBD1. Germline V gives CDR1 SGHRS, CDR2 YFSETQ. CDR3 length: 14 amino acids. This chain's CDR3 is CASSQGQGHDEQSF. The CDR3 DNA sequence: TGTGCCAGCAGCCAAGGACAGGGTCATGATGAGCAGTCCTTC.